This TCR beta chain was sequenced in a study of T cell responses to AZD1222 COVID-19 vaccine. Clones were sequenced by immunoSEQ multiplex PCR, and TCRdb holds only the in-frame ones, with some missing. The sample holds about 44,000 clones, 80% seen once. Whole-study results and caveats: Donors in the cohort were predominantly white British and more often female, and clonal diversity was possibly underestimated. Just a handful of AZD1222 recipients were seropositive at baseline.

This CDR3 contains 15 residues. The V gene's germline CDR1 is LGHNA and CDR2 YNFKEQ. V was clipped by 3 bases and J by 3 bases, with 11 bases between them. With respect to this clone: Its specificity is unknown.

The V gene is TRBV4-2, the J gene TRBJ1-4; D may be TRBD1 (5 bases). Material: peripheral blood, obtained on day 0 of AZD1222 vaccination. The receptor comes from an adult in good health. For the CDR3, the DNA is TGTGCCAGCAGCCATCGAGACAGAGCTAATGAAAAACTGTTTTTT. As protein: CASSHRDRANEKLFF.